These 7 T cell receptor beta chains were all obtained from the same sample, sequenced in a study of regulatory T cells in long-lasting Graves disease. Both iRepertoire HTBI primers and Arm-PCR of CDR3 regions were used to build the TCR beta libraries. TCRdb redid the calling of the multiplex PCR reads with MiXCR, one entry per CDR3 protein. The repertoire holds 550,000 to 700,000 distinct CDR3 sequences, with 16% as singletons. Specified time point: newly diagnosed GD, antithyroid drugs for less than 3 months. The TCR library was made from RNA that had been extracted from PBMCs in TRIzol. The data also belong to a second study, concerning T cells in Graves' hyperthyroidism and ophthalmopathy.

Sequenced here: peripheral blood mononuclear cells (PBMCs), sampled at new diagnosis, from a patient treated with antithyroid drugs. The receptor set was obtained from a man younger than 35 with Graves disease.

This sequence joins TRBV3-1 and TRBJ2-1, with 7 nucleotides matching TRBD2. Germline CDR1 and CDR2: LGHDT and YNNKEL (reference sequence). With V trimmed by 1 base and J by 0 bases, 6 bases remained unmatched. CDR3 length: 17 amino acids. The CDR3 sequence is CASSQGPLAVSYNEQFF. In DNA, the CDR3 is TGTGCCAGCAGCCAAGGCCCCCTAGCGGTCTCCTACAATGAGCAGTTCTTC.

This clonotype was observed a handful of times. One end of the junction fails to match germline, which may point to a read error. The chain is built from TRBV9 and TRBJ2-7; D possibly matches TRBD1 or TRBD2 (5 bases each). There are 15 residues in the CDR3. The V gene's germline CDR1 is SGDLS and CDR2 YYNGEE. CDR3: CASSVGGAVSSEQYF. In DNA, the CDR3 is TGTGCCAGCAGCGTAGGAGGGGCCGTGTCCTCCGAGCAGTACTTC. Full variable domain (remainder filled in from reference TRBV9 and TRBJ2-7): DSGVTQTPKHLITATGQRVTLRCSPRSGDLSVYWYQQSLDQGLQFLIQYYNGEERAKGNILERFSAQQFPDLHSELNLSSLELGDSALYFCASSVGGAVSSEQYFGPGTRLTVT.

This clonotype occurred a few times. The V and J genes are TRBV20-1 and TRBJ2-4; 11 nucleotides align to TRBD1. This CDR3 is 18 amino acids long. Germline V gives CDR1 DFQATT, CDR2 SNEGSKA (reference sequence). Trimming removed 7 bases from V and 6 bases from J; junction bases left unmatched: 20. CDR3 in DNA: TGCAGTGTTACCGTCCCGGGACAGGGGGACGTTCGTTTAAACATTCAGTACTTC. This codes for CSVTVPGQGDVRLNIQYF.

The gene calls are TRBV20-1 and TRBJ1-1; no clear D. From germline, CDR1 is DFQATT and CDR2 SNEGSKA (reference sequence). Trimming removed 0 bases at V and 4 bases at J, with 15 bases between. This CDR3 has 15 residues. This CDR3 is CSARDQAGGRTEAFF. CDR3 DNA sequence: TGCAGTGCTAGAGATCAGGCGGGAGGACGCACTGAAGCTTTCTTT.

This clonotype was seen more than once but under ten times. The chain employs TRBV27 and TRBJ1-1; tentative D call: TRBD1 (6 bases). This CDR3 is 15 amino acids long. Trimming took 8 bases from V and 2 from J, leaving 18 bases between them. CDR1 and CDR2 from the germline V gene are MNHEY and SMNVEV (reference sequence). The CDR3 coding sequence is TGTGCCAGCGGAGAAACAGGGTGGAGAAACACTGAAGCTTTCTTT. It yields the protein CASGETGWRNTEAFF.

This clonotype was observed a handful of times. V gene TRBV28 combines with J gene TRBJ2-7, with D maybe TRBD2 (6 bases). Germline V gene lookup returns CDR1 MDHEN and CDR2 SYDVKM. V was clipped by 3 bases and J by 2 bases, with 17 bases between them. This CDR3 has 16 amino acids. CDR3 nucleotides: TGTGCCAGCAGTTTTATACTTCGGGGGTCTACCTACGAGCAGTACTTC. It is translated as CASSFILRGSTYEQYF.

The table lists this clonotype with many counts. The chain employs TRBV6-5 and TRBJ1-5; no firm D call. V was clipped by 0 bases and J by 3 bases, with 12 bases between them. This CDR3 contains 16 residues. Germline values: CDR1 MNHEY, CDR2 SVGAGI. CDR3 DNA sequence: TGTGCCAGCAGTTACTCGGCCGGGTCTGACAATCAGCCCCAGCATTTT. Residues: CASSYSAGSDNQPQHF.